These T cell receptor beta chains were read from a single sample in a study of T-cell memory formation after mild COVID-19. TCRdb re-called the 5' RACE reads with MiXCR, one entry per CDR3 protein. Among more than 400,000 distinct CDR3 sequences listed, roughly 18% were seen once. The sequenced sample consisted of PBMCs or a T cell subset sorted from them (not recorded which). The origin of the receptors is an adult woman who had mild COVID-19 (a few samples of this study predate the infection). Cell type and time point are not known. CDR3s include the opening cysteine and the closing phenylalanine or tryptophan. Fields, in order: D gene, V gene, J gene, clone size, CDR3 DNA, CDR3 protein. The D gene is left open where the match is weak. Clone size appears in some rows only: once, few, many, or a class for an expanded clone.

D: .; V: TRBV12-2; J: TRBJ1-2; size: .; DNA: TGTGCAAGTCACCCCCGGGGGACGACCTATGGCTACACCTTC; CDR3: CASHPRGTTYGYTF
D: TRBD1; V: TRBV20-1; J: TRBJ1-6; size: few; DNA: TGCAGTGCTAGAGATACACAGGGGGCTAATTCACCCCTCCACTTT; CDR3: CSARDTQGANSPLHF
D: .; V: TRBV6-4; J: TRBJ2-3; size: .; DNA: TGTGCCAGCAGTGGGTCGGGCACAGATACGCAGTATTTT; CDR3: CASSGSGTDTQYF
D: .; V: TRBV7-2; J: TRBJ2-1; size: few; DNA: TGTGCCAGCAGCTTAGGGGGTGGGGAGAGGCTCTACAATGAGCAGTTCTTC; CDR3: CASSLGGGERLYNEQFF
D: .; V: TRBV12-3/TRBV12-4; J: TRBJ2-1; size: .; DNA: TGTGCCAGCAGTTTAGTTCCTTTCAAGAATGAGCAGTTCTTC; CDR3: CASSLVPFKNEQFF
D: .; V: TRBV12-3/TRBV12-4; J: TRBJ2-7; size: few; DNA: TGTGCCAGCAGTCCTACGGGACACCTCTACGAGCAGTACTTC; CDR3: CASSPTGHLYEQYF
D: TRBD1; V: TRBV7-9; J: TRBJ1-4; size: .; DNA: TGTGCCAGCAGCTTAGAGGGGACAGTTGCGGAAAAACTGTTTTTT; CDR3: CASSLEGTVAEKLFF
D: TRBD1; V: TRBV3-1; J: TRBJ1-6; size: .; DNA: TGTGCCAGCAGCCAGGCCGGGACAGGGAGGTTTTCACCCCTCCACTTT; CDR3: CASSQAGTGRFSPLHF
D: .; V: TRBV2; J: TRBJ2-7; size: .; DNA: TGTGCCAGCACCAGAGGACAGACCTACGAGCAGTACTTC; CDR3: CASTRGQTYEQYF
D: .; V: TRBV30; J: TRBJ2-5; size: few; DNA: TGTGCCGTGAGTGACCCAGGGAACCAAGAGACCCAGTACTTC; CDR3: CAVSDPGNQETQYF
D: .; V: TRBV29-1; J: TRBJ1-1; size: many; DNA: TGCAGCGTTCTGTCAGGGACGAACACTGAAGCTTTCTTT; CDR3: CSVLSGTNTEAFF
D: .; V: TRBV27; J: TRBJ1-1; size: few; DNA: TGTGCCAGCAGTTACTCGACGGGCGGTAACACTGAAGCTTTCTTT; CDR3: CASSYSTGGNTEAFF
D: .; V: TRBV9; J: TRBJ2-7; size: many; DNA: TGTGCCAGCAGCCCCGCCGGGACGTCTTCCTACGAGCAGTACTTC; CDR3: CASSPAGTSSYEQYF
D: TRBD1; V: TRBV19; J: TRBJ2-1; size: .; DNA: TGTGCCAGTAGTACGGTCGGGGGGACAGGGGGCGTTGAGCAGTTCTTC; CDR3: CASSTVGGTGGVEQFF
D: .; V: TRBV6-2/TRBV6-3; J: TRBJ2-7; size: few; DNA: TGTGCCAGCAACGACCCTCCCCGAACAGGGACCTACGAGCAGTACTTC; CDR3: CASNDPPRTGTYEQYF
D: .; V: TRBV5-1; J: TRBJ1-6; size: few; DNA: TGCGCCAGCAGCTTGGGTGAGCGCTCCTCACCCCTCCACTTT; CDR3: CASSLGERSSPLHF
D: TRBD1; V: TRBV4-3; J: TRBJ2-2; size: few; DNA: TGCGCCAGCAGCCGTTCAGGGACAGGGGGAGTGAACACCGGGGAGCTGTTTTTT; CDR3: CASSRSGTGGVNTGELFF
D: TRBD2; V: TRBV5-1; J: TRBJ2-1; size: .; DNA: TGCGCCAGCAGCATGGAGCGGGGGGGCCAGCGGCAGTTCTTC; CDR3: CASSMERGGQRQFF
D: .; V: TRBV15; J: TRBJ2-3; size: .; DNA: TGTGCCACCAGCAGAGATCCAGGAGCAGATACGCAGTATTTT; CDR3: CATSRDPGADTQYF
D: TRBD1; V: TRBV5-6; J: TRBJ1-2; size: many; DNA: TGTGCCAGCAGCTGGCTGGACAGGGACAACTATGGCTACACCTTC; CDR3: CASSWLDRDNYGYTF
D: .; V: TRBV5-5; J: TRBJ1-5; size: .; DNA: TGTGCCAGCAGCTTGGCCGGAGGCAATCAGCACCAGCATTTT; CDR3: CASSLAGGNQHQHF
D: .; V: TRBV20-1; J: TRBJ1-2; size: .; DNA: TGCAGTGCTAGAGAGTCGGACTATGGCTACACCTTC; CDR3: CSARESDYGYTF
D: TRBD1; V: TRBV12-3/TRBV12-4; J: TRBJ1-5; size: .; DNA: TGTGCCAGCAGCTTAAGCTCCGACAGGGGAAATCAGCCCCAGCATTTT; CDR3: CASSLSSDRGNQPQHF
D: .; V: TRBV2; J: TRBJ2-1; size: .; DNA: TGTGCCAGCAAAGGAGGACAGCCCTACAATGAGCAGTTCTTC; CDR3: CASKGGQPYNEQFF